Listed below are T cell receptor beta chains from one sample, sequenced in a study of cytomegalovirus exposure and HLA in healthy donors. Only in-frame clones appear in the TCRdb table, and some are missing; sequencing was by immunoSEQ multiplex PCR. The sample records 120,000 or so clones, roughly 82% being singletons. The sample consisted of PBMCs. The receptors derive from a male donor in good health and CMV-seropositive. CDR3s include the opening cysteine and the closing phenylalanine or tryptophan. The order of the fields is D gene, clone size, V gene, J gene, CDR3 DNA, CDR3 protein. A D gene is named only where the DNA matches it firmly. Expanded clones get a size class; other rows say once, few or many, or leave the size out.

>NA|NA|TRBV19|TRBJ2-5
TGTGCCAGTAGGGGGGGGCCGCGAGAGACCCAGTACTTC
CASRGGPRETQYF
>TRBD1|once|TRBV5-5|TRBJ1-1
TGTGCCAGCAGCTGGGACAGGGGTGACAGTGAAGCTTTCTTT
CASSWDRGDSEAFF
>TRBD2|once|TRBV9|TRBJ2-7
TGTGCCAGCAGCGTAGCCGCGGGAGGGCCAGGATACGAGCAGTACTTC
CASSVAAGGPGYEQYF
>NA|NA|TRBV7-2|TRBJ1-4
TGTGCCAGCAGCTTTGGGGGGGCTGGTGAAAAACTGTTTTTT
CASSFGGAGEKLFF
>NA|once|TRBV7-2|TRBJ2-2
TGTGCCAGCAGCTTAAGCCGAATCGGGGAGCTGTTTTTT
CASSLSRIGELFF
>NA|few|TRBV19|TRBJ1-2
TGTGCCAGTAGTAAATACAGGGAGGGCTACACCTTC
CASSKYREGYTF
>NA|NA|TRBV21-1|TRBJ1-1
TGTGCCACCCCGATGGGAGGGGTAGCTTTCTTT
CATPMGGVAFF
>NA|once|TRBV11-2|TRBJ2-2
TGTGCCAGCAGCTTATTCCCCCAGGGGCCGAACACCGGGGAGCTGTTTTTT
CASSLFPQGPNTGELFF
>TRBD1|NA|TRBV18|TRBJ2-7
TGTGCCAGCTCCCCGAGAAACAGCTGGACAGGGACCTTTGACGAGCAGTACTTC
CASSPRNSWTGTFDEQYF
>TRBD1|NA|TRBV6-5|TRBJ1-5
TGTGCCAGCAGTTGGAGACAGGGGGATCAGCCCCAGCATTTT
CASSWRQGDQPQHF
>NA|NA|TRBV11-2|TRBJ2-2
TGTGCCAGCAGCTTAGATAGGCTGACTACCGGGGAGCTGTTTTTT
CASSLDRLTTGELFF